What follows are 28 T cell receptor beta chains derived from one specimen sequenced in a study of blood T cell repertoires in COVID-19. Clones were sequenced by immunoSEQ multiplex PCR, and TCRdb holds only the in-frame ones, with some missing. The sample contains 20,000 to 30,000 clones, approximately 66% of which appear only once. The material sequenced was peripheral blood. The receptors come from a man aged 60 to 75 with active or convalescent COVID-19.

In its sample, this clone is medium-sized. The V call is TRBV3-1 (or the pseudogene TRBV3-2), the J call TRBJ2-7, with TRBD2 identical over 8 bases. CDR1 LGHDT and CDR2 YNNKEL come from the germline V gene (reference sequence). The CDR3 is 15 residues long. V trimming: 4 bases; J trimming: 3 bases; junction bases outside the gene matches: 8. CDR3 in DNA: TGTGCCAGCAGCCCCCGGACTAGCCGAAGCTACGAGCAGTACTTC. Translated: CASSPRTSRSYEQYF.

The genes are TRBV7-3 and TRBJ1-1; D uncertain. Germline CDR1 SGHTA, CDR2 FQGTGA. Trimming took off 4 bases at V and 5 bases at J, with 17 bases between the two ends. This CDR3 contains 15 residues. The CDR3 protein is CASSSVIMSGTEAFF. CDR3 DNA: TGTGCCAGCAGCTCCGTGATTATGTCGGGGACTGAAGCTTTCTTT.

The chain carries TRBV29-1 and TRBJ1-3; D gene unclear. The V and J ends lost 6 bases and 0 bases respectively, with 9 bases between them. This CDR3 is built from 13 residues. CDR1 is SQVTM and CDR2 is ANQGSEA in the germline V gene. CDR3 coding DNA: TGCAGCGTCGGTCATAGCTCTGGAAACACCATATATTTT. Amino acids: CSVGHSSGNTIYF.

The rearrangement links TRBV27 to TRBJ1-6; D is ambiguous. Trimming removed 5 bases at V and 6 bases at J, with 14 bases between. Germline values: CDR1 MNHEY, CDR2 SMNVEV (reference sequence). This CDR3 is built from 15 residues. The CDR3 DNA follows: TGTGCCAGCAGTCTGTGGACTCGCCCTAATTCACCCCTCCACTTT. Encoded protein: CASSLWTRPNSPLHF.

The rearrangement joins TRBV7-9 to TRBJ1-1, with D possibly TRBD1 on 5 matching bases. Trimming pared 4 bases from V and 8 bases from J, leaving 17 bases between. Germline CDR1 and CDR2: SEHNR and FQNEAQ (reference sequence). This CDR3 spans 14 amino acids. CDR3 sequence: CASSYRTATEEAFF. The CDR3 nucleotides are TGTGCCAGCAGCTACAGAACCGCGACAGAAGAAGCTTTCTTT.

The V and J genes are TRBV24-1 and TRBJ2-3; TRBD1 aligns across 7 bases. Trimming removed 2 bases from V and 5 bases from J; junction bases left unmatched: 9. The germline CDR1 and CDR2 sequences are KGHDR and SFDVKD. This CDR3 comprises 16 residues. CDR3 coding DNA: TGTGCCACCAGTGATTCCACAGGGGCCATTCAAGATACGCAGTATTTT. Its protein product is CATSDSTGAIQDTQYF.

The table lists this clone with a few counts. V usage is TRBV5-4 and J usage is TRBJ2-7, with a possible D match to TRBD1 (7 bases). Germline V CDR1 and CDR2: SGHNT, YYREEE (reference sequence). V lost 0 bases, J lost 7 bases, and 11 bases lay in between. The CDR3 extends over 13 amino acids. The CDR3 sequence: CASSLEGAGEQYF. CDR3 bases: TGTGCCAGCAGCTTGGAGGGGGCGGGGGAGCAGTACTTC.

This sequence joins TRBV7-9 and TRBJ1-2; perhaps TRBD1 as D (6 bases). Germline CDR1 is SEHNR and CDR2 is FQNEAQ (reference sequence). V was trimmed by 5 bases and J by 7 bases, leaving 14 bases between them. The CDR3 sequence is 13 residues long. The DNA for the CDR3 is TGTGCCAGCAGCGGCGTCCAGGGGACTGGCTACACCTTC. Protein: CASSGVQGTGYTF.

The V call is TRBV28, the J call TRBJ2-7; no clear D. V dropped 2 bases and J dropped 2 bases, with 4 bases sitting between them. CDR1 MDHEN and CDR2 SYDVKM come from the germline V gene. The CDR3 loop spans 12 amino acids. CDR3 nucleotides: TGTGCCAGCAGTTTACCCACCTACGAGCAGTACTTC. This gives the protein CASSLPTYEQYF.

This chain uses TRBV6-5 with TRBJ1-2; 8 positions agree with TRBD1. V shed 6 bases, J shed 8 bases, and the junction held 8 bases outside the gene matches. Germline V gene data show CDR1 as MNHEY and CDR2 as SVGAGI. The CDR3 loop spans 13 amino acids. The CDR3 spells CASRETGARGYTF. The CDR3 DNA sequence: TGTGCCAGCAGAGAGACAGGGGCGAGGGGCTACACCTTC.

The chain links TRBV7-3 to TRBJ2-1, with TRBD2 matching 7 bases. The CDR3 sequence is 16 residues long. Per the germline V gene, CDR1 is SGHTA and CDR2 is FQGTGA. The V segment lost 6 bases and the J segment 1 base; nucleotides outside the gene matches: 9. As DNA, the CDR3 is TGTGCCAGCAGTTTAGTAGGCGGGAGATCCTACAATGAGCAGTTCTTC. Amino acid sequence: CASSLVGGRSYNEQFF.

J is TRBJ2-1 and V is TRBV6-5, with 8 bases matching TRBD2. The CDR3 has 14 amino acids. Unmatched junction bases numbered 5, after V lost 1 base and J lost 9 bases. Looked up from germline, CDR1 is MNHEY and CDR2 is SVGAGI. CDR3 in DNA: TGTGCCAGCAGTTACTTCGGGAGGGGGACTGAGCAGTTCTTC. It encodes CASSYFGRGTEQFF.

This clone was seen only a few times. The V call is TRBV11-1, the J call TRBJ2-1; perhaps TRBD1 as D (6 bases). There are 15 residues in the CDR3. CDR1 is SGHAT and CDR2 is FQDESV in the germline V gene (reference sequence). Trimming left V 4 bases short and J 4 bases short, with 14 bases between. The CDR3 DNA sequence: TGTGCCAGCAGCTCGGGTAGAGGGGGATACAATGAGCAGTTCTTC. It translates to CASSSGRGGYNEQFF.

The rearrangement links TRBV7-9 to TRBJ1-3; the D is unclear. Trimming pared 4 bases from V and 7 bases from J, leaving 17 bases between. CDR1 is SEHNR and CDR2 is FQNEAQ in the germline V gene (reference sequence). The length of the CDR3 is 15 residues. CDR3 in DNA: TGTGCCAGCAGCTCCACCGGGGAGAGAAGGAACACCATATATTTT. Translated: CASSSTGERRNTIYF.

V gene TRBV18 combines with J gene TRBJ2-1; TRBD2 aligns across 16 bases. V gave up 3 bases and J gave up 9 bases; unmatched junction bases: 2. Germline CDR1 and CDR2: KGHSH and LQKENI. This CDR3 has 15 residues. CDR3 DNA sequence: TGTGCCAGCTCACCGGGACTAGCGGGAGGGCTTGAGCAGTTCTTC. Translated, it gives CASSPGLAGGLEQFF.

V and J are TRBV12-3 or TRBV12-4 and TRBJ2-5; D unclear. V lost 5 bases to trimming and J lost 4 bases, with 11 bases between them. CDR3 length: 13 residues. The CDR3 protein is CASSHAYGETQYF. Here the CDR3 DNA reads TGTGCCAGCAGTCACGCTTACGGAGAGACCCAGTACTTC.

This clone appeared a single time. The chain carries TRBV9 and TRBJ2-3; 8 nucleotides align to TRBD1. The CDR3 runs to 13 residues. V dropped 6 bases and J dropped 1; count of bases not matched to a gene: 1. Looked up from germline, CDR1 is SGDLS and CDR2 is YYNGEE. The CDR3 coding sequence is TGTGCCAGCAAACAGGGGGGCACAGATACGCAGTATTTT. This encodes CASKQGGTDTQYF.

As to this clone: The junction differs from germline at one of its ends, possibly a read error. This chain links TRBV6-6 with TRBJ1-5, with 11 bases fitting TRBD1. From germline, CDR1 is MNHNY and CDR2 SVGAGI (reference sequence). The CDR3 spans 16 residues. The CDR3 nucleotides are TGTGCCAGCAGTCACCCGGGACAGGGGGGCAACCAGCCCCAGCATTTT. Translation: CASSHPGQGGNQPQHF.

This clone was detected a few times. The chain couples TRBV2 to TRBJ1-1; no reliable D call. V lost 6 bases, J lost 4 bases, and 9 bases lay in between. CDR3 length: 12 residues. Looked up from germline, CDR1 is SNHLY and CDR2 is FYNNEI. CDR3: CASSPGATEAFF. In nucleotides, the CDR3 is TGTGCCAGCAGCCCAGGCGCCACTGAAGCTTTCTTT.

The rearrangement joins TRBV3-1 (or the pseudogene TRBV3-2) to TRBJ2-1, with 10 nucleotides matching TRBD2. This CDR3 has 18 amino acids. The germline CDR1 and CDR2 sequences are LGHDT and YNNKEL (reference sequence). V lost 3 bases and J lost 4; bases outside the gene matches: 12. The CDR3 spells CASSHSTSGNAWYNEQFF. The CDR3 DNA sequence: TGTGCCAGCAGCCATTCTACTAGCGGGAATGCTTGGTACAATGAGCAGTTCTTC.

The chain links TRBV5-1 to TRBJ1-1; D remains unclear. From germline, CDR1 is SGHRS and CDR2 YFSETQ. V was pared by 2 bases and J by 6 bases, with 17 bases between. The CDR3 extends over 15 amino acids. The CDR3: CASSLAGGINPEAFF. The CDR3 coding sequence is TGCGCCAGCAGCTTAGCTGGCGGGATAAACCCTGAAGCTTTCTTT.

The V call is TRBV10-3, the J call TRBJ2-2; 7 bases map to TRBD1. CDR3 length: 14 residues. Trimming removed 6 bases from V and 2 bases from J; junction bases left unmatched: 3. Germline V gene data show CDR1 as ENHRY and CDR2 as SYGVKD. This CDR3 reads CAIRGDSNTGELFF. The CDR3 bases are TGTGCCATCAGGGGGGACAGCAACACCGGGGAGCTGTTTTTT.

This clone has just a few counts. The chain uses TRBV9 and TRBJ1-2, with TRBD1 matching 7 bases. The CDR3 is 15 residues long. Germline V gene lookup returns CDR1 SGDLS and CDR2 YYNGEE. J gave up 4 bases and V 4 bases, and 10 bases lay outside the gene matches. The CDR3 reads CASSPEVGGTYGYTF. In nucleotides, the CDR3 is TGTGCCAGCAGCCCAGAGGTAGGGGGCACCTATGGCTACACCTTC. Looking up the rest from reference TRBV9 and TRBJ1-2 gives the full variable domain: DSGVTQTPKHLITATGQRVTLRCSPRSGDLSVYWYQQSLDQGLQFLIQYYNGEERAKGNILERFSAQQFPDLHSELNLSSLELGDSALYFCASSPEVGGTYGYTFGSGTRLTVV.

The chain carries TRBV14 and TRBJ2-7; 8 nucleotides match TRBD1. Germline CDR1 reads SGHDN; CDR2 reads FVKESK. The CDR3 has 15 amino acids. After removal of 1 base from V and 5 bases from J, the junction contained 7 bases not matched to a gene. CDR3 amino acids: CASSQGRTGNHEQYF. As DNA, the CDR3 is TGTGCCAGCAGCCAAGGCCGGACAGGGAACCACGAGCAGTACTTC.

The sample holds a few counts of this clone. CDR3 in amino acids: CAASGEPYEQYF. The CDR3 coding sequence is TGTGCCGCGAGCGGGGAGCCCTACGAGCAGTACTTC. The rearrangement joins TRBV10-3 to TRBJ2-7, with 7 bases identical to TRBD2. Germline V gene sequence: CDR1 ENHRY, CDR2 SYGVKD. With 11 bases clipped from V and 2 bases from J, the junction kept 6 bases outside the gene matches. The CDR3 length is 12 residues.

The chain employs TRBV5-8 and TRBJ2-7; D may be TRBD2 (6 bases). The CDR3 is made up of 14 amino acids. Germline V CDR1 and CDR2: SGHTS, YDEGEE. V was cut by 4 bases and J by 6 bases, with 17 bases left in between. The CDR3 DNA reads as TGTGCCAGCAGCCACTGGGGAGGCCGTCGCGAGCAGTACTTC. Its translation: CASSHWGGRREQYF.

The V and J genes are TRBV6-5 and TRBJ2-1; TRBD2 might be the D (6 bases). Germline assignment: CDR1 MNHEY and CDR2 SVGAGI. CDR3 size: 13 residues. V lost 7 bases and J lost 8, with 15 bases in between. CDR3 nucleotides: TGTGCCAGCACCGTACCCGGGAGCGATGAGCAGTTCTTC. Translation: CASTVPGSDEQFF.

This rearrangement joins TRBV24-1 to TRBJ2-5, with D maybe TRBD2 (6 bases). In germline, CDR1 is KGHDR, CDR2 SFDVKD. This CDR3 region has 13 residues. V was clipped by 11 bases and J by 5 bases, with 17 bases between them. CDR3 sequence reads: CAISQAGTETQYF. The CDR3, as DNA: TGTGCCATTTCCCAGGCAGGGACTGAGACCCAGTACTTC.